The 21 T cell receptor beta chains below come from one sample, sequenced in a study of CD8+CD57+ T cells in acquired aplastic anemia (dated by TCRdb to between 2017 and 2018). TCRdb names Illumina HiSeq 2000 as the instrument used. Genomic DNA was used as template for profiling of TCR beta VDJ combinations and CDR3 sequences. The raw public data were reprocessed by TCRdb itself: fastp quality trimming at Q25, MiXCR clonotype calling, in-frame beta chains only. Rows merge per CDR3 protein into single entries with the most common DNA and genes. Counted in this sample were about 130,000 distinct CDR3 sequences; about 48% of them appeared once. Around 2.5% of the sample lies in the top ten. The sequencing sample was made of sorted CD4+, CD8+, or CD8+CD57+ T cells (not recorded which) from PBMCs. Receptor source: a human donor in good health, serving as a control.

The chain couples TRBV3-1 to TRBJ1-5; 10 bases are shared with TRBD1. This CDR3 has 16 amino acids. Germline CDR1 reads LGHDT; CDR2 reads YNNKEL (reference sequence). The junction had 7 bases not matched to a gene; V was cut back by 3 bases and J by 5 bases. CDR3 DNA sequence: TGTGCCAGCAGCCAGGGAAAGGGACAGGGGTATCAGCCCCAGCATTTT. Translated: CASSQGKGQGYQPQHF.

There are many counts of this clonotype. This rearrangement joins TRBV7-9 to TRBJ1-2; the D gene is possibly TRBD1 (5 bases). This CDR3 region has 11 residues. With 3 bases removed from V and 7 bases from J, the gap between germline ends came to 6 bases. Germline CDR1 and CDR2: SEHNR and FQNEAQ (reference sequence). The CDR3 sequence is CASSFGGGYTF. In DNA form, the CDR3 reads TGTGCCAGCAGCTTTGGGGGTGGCTACACCTTC.

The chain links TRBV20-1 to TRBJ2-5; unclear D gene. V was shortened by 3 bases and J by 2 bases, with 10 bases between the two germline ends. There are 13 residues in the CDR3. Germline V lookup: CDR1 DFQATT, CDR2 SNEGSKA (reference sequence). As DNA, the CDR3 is TGCAGTGCTAGTCCCGGCAGTCAAGAGACCCAGTACTTC. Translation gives CSASPGSQETQYF.

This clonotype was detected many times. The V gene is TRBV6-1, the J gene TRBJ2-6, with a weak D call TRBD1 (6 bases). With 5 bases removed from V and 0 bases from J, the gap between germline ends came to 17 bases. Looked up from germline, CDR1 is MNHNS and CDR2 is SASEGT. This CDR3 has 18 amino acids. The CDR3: CASSPKPTGSSGANVLTF. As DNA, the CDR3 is TGTGCCAGCAGTCCTAAGCCCACAGGGAGCTCTGGGGCCAACGTCCTGACTTTC.

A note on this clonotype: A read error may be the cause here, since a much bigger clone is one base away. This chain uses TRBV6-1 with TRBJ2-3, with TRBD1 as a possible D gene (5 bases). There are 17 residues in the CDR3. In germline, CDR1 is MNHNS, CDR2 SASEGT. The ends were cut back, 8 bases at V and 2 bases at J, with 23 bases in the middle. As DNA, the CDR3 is TGTGCCAGCTCATCGGCAGGGTCTGGGGCCACCACAGATACGCAGTATTTT. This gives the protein CASSSAGSGATTDTQYF.

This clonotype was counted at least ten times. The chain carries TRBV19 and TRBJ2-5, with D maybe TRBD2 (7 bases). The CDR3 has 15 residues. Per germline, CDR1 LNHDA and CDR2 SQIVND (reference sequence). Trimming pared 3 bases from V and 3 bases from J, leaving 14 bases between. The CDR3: CASSIGGAGKETQYF. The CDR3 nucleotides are TGTGCCAGTAGTATTGGGGGGGCGGGAAAAGAGACCCAGTACTTC.

CDR3 protein: CSAGRSSGGAERVYTF. The DNA of the CDR3 is TGCAGTGCTGGCCGATCTAGCGGGGGGGCAGAGAGGGTCTACACCTTC. This chain links TRBV20-1 with TRBJ1-2, with D maybe TRBD1 (6 bases). The CDR3 contains 16 residues. Between the trimmed V and J ends, which lost 5 bases and 10 bases, there was a span of 29 bases. Germline loops: CDR1 DFQATT, CDR2 SNEGSKA (reference sequence).

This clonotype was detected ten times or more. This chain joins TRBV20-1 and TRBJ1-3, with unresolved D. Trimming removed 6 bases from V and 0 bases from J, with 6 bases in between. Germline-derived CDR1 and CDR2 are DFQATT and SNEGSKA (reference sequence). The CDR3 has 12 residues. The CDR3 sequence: CSATVSGNTIYF. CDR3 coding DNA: TGCAGTGCAACCGTCTCTGGAAACACCATATATTTT.

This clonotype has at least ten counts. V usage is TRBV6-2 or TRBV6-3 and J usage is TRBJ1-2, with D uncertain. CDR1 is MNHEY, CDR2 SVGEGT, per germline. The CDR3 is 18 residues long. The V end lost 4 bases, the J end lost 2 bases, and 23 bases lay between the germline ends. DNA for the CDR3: TGTGCCAGCAGTTTCCCAACGCGGGTTGTGGCGATCAACTATGGCTACACCTTC. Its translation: CASSFPTRVVAINYGYTF.

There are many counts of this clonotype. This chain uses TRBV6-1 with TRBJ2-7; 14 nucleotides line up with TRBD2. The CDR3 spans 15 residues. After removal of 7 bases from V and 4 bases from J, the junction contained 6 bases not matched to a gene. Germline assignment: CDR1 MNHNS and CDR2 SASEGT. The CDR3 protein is CASNSGLAGAYEQYF. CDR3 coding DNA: TGTGCCAGCAACTCGGGACTAGCGGGGGCTTACGAGCAGTACTTC.

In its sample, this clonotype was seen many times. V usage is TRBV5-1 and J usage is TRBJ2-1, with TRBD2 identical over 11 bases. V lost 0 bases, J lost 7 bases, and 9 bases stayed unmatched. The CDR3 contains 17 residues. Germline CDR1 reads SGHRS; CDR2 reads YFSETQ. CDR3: CASSLAGSGGASNEQFF. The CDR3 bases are TGCGCCAGCAGCTTGGCTGGTAGCGGGGGGGCCTCTAATGAGCAGTTCTTC.

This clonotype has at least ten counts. Here the CDR3 reads CAISAPPQGAGEQFF. In DNA form, the CDR3 reads TGTGCCATCAGTGCGCCCCCACAGGGGGCCGGTGAGCAGTTCTTC. The chain has TRBV10-3 and TRBJ2-1, with 9 positions matching TRBD1. The V gene end was trimmed by 4 bases and the J gene end by 9 bases; junction bases not matched to a gene: 10. This CDR3 has 15 residues. Looked up from germline, CDR1 is ENHRY and CDR2 is SYGVKD.

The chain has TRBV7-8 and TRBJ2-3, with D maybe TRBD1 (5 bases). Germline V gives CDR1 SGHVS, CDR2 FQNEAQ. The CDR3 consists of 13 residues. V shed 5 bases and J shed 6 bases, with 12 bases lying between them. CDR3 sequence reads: CASSVTGSDTQYF. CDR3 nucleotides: TGTGCCAGCAGCGTAACAGGATCGGATACGCAGTATTTT.

The CDR3 coding sequence is TGCAGCGTACACCCGGGACCTAGCACAGATACGCAGTATTTT. It codes for CSVHPGPSTDTQYF. The V gene is TRBV29-1, the J gene TRBJ2-3; tentatively, D is TRBD1 or TRBD2 (5 bases each). The CDR3 is made up of 14 amino acids. V dropped 6 bases and J dropped 0 bases, with 13 bases sitting between them. The V gene's germline CDR1 is SQVTM and CDR2 ANQGSEA.

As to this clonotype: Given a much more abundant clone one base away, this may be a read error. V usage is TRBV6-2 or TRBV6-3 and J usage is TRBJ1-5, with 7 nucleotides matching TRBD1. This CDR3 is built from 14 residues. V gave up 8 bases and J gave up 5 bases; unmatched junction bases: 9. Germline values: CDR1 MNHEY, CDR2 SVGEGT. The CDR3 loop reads CASGTGTVYQPQHF. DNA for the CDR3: TGTGCCAGCGGCACCGGGACAGTTTATCAGCCCCAGCATTTT.

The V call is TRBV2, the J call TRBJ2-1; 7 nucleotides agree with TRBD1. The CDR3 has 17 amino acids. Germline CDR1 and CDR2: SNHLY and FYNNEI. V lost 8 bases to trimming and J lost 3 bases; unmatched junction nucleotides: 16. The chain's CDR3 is CASQRDTGDKDYNEQFF. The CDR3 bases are TGTGCCAGCCAACGGGACACAGGGGACAAAGACTACAATGAGCAGTTCTTC.

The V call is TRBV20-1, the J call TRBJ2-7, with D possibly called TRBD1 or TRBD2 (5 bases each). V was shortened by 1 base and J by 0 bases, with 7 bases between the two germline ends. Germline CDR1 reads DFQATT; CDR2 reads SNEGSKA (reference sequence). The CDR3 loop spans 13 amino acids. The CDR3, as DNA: TGCAGTGCTAGAGTCGGGACCTCCTACGAGCAGTACTTC. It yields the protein CSARVGTSYEQYF.

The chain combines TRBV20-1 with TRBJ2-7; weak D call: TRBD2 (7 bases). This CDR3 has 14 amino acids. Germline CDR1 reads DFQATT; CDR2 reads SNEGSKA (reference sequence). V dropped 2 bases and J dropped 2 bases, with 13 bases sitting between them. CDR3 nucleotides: TGCAGTGCTAGATACAGGGACTATCCCTACGAGCAGTACTTC. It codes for CSARYRDYPYEQYF.

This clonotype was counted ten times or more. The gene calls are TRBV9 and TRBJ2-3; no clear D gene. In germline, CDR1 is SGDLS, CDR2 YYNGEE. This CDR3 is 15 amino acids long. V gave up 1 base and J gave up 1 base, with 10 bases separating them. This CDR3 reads CASSVSGVGTDTQYF. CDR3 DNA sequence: TGTGCCAGCAGCGTATCCGGAGTGGGCACAGATACGCAGTATTTT.

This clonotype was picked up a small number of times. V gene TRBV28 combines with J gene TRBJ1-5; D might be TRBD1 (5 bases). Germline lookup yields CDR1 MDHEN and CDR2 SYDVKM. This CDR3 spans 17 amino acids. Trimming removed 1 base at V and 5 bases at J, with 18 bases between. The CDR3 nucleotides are TGTGCCAGCAGTTTATCGAGCAGGGACCCGATGGATCAGCCCCAGCATTTT. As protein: CASSLSSRDPMDQPQHF.

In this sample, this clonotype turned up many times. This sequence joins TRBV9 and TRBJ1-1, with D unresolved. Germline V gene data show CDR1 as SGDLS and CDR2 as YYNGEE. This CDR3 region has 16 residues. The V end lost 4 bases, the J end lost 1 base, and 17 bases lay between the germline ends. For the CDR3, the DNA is TGTGCCAGCAGCCCTCGGGCACGCTCTTCGAACACTGAAGCTTTCTTT. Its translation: CASSPRARSSNTEAFF.